This T cell receptor beta chain appears in the sequencing data of a study of CD8 T cells in ankylosing spondylitis. MiXCR, run by TCRdb on the 5' RACE reads, gives a single entry per CDR3 protein. The sample lists some 350,000 distinct CDR3 sequences, roughly 14% seen once, with about 1.1% in the top ten. The germline V gene encodes CDR1 DFQATT and CDR2 SNEGSKA (reference sequence). The CDR3 contains 14 residues. The V end lost 5 bases, the J end lost 6 bases, and 19 bases lay between the germline ends. The gene calls are TRBV20-1 and TRBJ1-1; tentative D call: TRBD1 (6 bases). The source is a male donor with ankylosing spondylitis or in good health (not recorded which). The sample taken for sequencing was blood, either unsorted or a sorted T cell fraction (not recorded which). DNA of the CDR3: TGCAGTGCTCCCTGGGGGCAGGGGAGCGCTGAAGCTTTCTTT. Translation gives CSAPWGQGSAEAFF.